This T cell receptor (beta chain) was found in a study of T cell repertoires in urothelial bladder cancer (dated by TCRdb to the late 2010s). At the level of the whole study: Of the 12 resected lesions, three were clinical stage cT0, three were cTa, three were cT1, and three were cT2 or greater. In the study, clonality of the TCR repertoire in bladder tumors was compared against clonality in benign bladder inflammation. A total of around 12 patients who had bladder lesions and were undergoing transurethral resection were prospectively identified. A total of approximately eleven resected bladder lesions, made up of urothelial carcinoma (UC+) and benign (UC-) specimens, were studied. Summary of the overall study and its limitations: In carcinoma specimens a single T-cell clone made up as much as 17% of infiltrating lymphocytes, compared with 2% in benign specimens. Urothelial carcinoma specimens had fewer T cells than benign specimens, with medians of approximately 5,000 and 26,000. A median tumor infiltrating lymphocyte percentage of around 1.9% was observed in carcinoma specimens, compared with 9% to 15% in benign specimens.

CDR1 and CDR2 were assigned from the germline V gene as MGHRA and YSYEKL. V loses 10 bases, J loses 0 bases, and the germline ends lie 13 bases apart. The CDR3 has 14 amino acids, counting the end cysteine and phenylalanine. Here the CDR3 DNA is all that survives: 42 bases in frame from base 1. This clone counts as medium-sized (0.01 to 0.1%). The clone's antigen remains unknown. Per-base quality was not reported, and no clone a single base away is much larger than it. Bladder lesion specimens were collected at transurethral resection and stored at -80C. DNA was isolated from the bladder specimens obtained at transurethral resection. The immunoSEQ assay was used to sequence the CDR3 region of the TCR beta chain. Under the source paper's analysis protocol: For each specimen, the T-cell fraction, clonal dominance, and maximum TCR clone frequency were calculated. What TCRdb holds here is the immuneACCESS table cut down to in-frame rearrangements. Part of the clones is not present; checked against another copy, under half of the missing clones reflect an unresolved V gene, and the others are unexplained. V and J calls and clone size are given by that table; D and trimming were obtained from the DNA. Within this sample are about 13,000 clones, with around 64% of them counted one time only. Jointly, the top ten make up 8.9% of the sample.

This clonotype was obtained from a human donor with urothelial carcinoma. The sample was tumor-infiltrating cells from bladder cancer. This chain is built from TRBV4-1 and TRBJ2-1; the D region possibly corresponds to TRBD2 (6 bases align). The bases are TGCGCCACCTCTAGCGAGAGCTCCTACAATGAGCAGTTCTTC. This is translated as CATSSESSYNEQFF.